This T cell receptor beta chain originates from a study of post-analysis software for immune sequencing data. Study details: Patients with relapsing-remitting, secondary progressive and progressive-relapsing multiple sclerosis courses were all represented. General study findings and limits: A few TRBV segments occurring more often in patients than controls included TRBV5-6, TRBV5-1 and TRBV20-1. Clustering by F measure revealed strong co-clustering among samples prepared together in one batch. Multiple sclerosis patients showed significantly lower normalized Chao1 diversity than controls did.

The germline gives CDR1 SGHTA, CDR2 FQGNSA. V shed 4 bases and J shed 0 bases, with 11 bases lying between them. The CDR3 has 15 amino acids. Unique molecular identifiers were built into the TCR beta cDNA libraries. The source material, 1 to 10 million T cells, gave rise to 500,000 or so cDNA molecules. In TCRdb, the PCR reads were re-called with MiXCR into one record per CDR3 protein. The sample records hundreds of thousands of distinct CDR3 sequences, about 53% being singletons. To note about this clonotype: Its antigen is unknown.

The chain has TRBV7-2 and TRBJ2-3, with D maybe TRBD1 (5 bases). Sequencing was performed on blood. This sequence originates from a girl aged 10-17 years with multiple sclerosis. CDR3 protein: CASSSRQPSTDTQYF. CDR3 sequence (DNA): TGTGCCAGCAGCTCCAGACAGCCTAGCACAGATACGCAGTATTTT.